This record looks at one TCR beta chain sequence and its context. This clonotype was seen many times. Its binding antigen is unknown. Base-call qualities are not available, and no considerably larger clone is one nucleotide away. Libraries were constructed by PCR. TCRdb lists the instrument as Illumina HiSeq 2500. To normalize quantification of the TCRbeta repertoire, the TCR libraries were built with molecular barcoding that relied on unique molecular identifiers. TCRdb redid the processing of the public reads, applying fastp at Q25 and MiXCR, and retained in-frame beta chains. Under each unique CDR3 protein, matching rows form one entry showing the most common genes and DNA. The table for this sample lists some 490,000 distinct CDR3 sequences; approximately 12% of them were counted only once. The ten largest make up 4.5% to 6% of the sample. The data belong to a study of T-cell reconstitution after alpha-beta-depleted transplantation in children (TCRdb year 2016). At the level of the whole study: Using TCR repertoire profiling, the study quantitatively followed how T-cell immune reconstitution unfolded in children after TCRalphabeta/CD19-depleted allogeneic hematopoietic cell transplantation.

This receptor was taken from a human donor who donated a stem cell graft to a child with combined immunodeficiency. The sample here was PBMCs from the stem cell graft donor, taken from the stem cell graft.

Read as DNA, the sequence is TGTGCCAGCAGTTCCGGGACAGGGGCAAATTCACCCCTCCACTTT. This is translated as CASSSGTGANSPLHF. The rearrangement joined TRBV12-3 or TRBV12-4 to TRBJ1-6; TRBD1 agrees with 10 junctional bases. The CDR3 sequence holds 15 residues, the cysteine and phenylalanine included. Only the CDR3 DNA is retained, 45 bases long and in frame from the first base. Trimming takes 4 bases off V and 7 bases off J; junction bases not matched to a gene: 4.